The clone carrying this T cell receptor beta chain appeared many times. Its antigen is currently unknown. Purified naive CD4+ T cells were depleted of CD25+ Tregs. Full-length variable regions came from constant-region reverse primers plus semi-nested Nested Universal Primer A PCR. TCRdb re-derived calls from the 5' RACE reads in MiXCR, one entry per CDR3 protein. The table includes approximately 23,000 distinct CDR3 sequences, around 30% detected once. Study observations and caveats: In terms of TCR gene usage, tumor memory CD4+ T cells clustered together with blood and lymph node memory CD4+ cells, as well as with lymph node naive CD4+ cells.

This clonotype was obtained from a female donor with breast cancer. The sequenced sample was tumor-infiltrating naive CD4+ T cells sorted from the breast tumor. As for subset: naive CD4+ T cells, CD4+CD45RA+CD25-.

Written as DNA, the CDR3 is TGTGCCAGCAGCGAACACCACGCCTACGAGCAGTACTTC. Residues: CASSEHHAYEQYF. The genes are TRBV11-2 and TRBJ2-7; the D is unclear. Looked up from germline, CDR1 is SGHAT and CDR2 is FQNNGV. The length of the CDR3 is 13 residues. V was trimmed by 5 bases and J by 2 bases, leaving 10 bases between them.